This T cell receptor (beta chain) came from a study of blood T cell repertoires in COVID-19. Across the study: Researchers got acute and convalescent COVID-19 samples from the United States, Italy and Spain.

Clones were sequenced by immunoSEQ multiplex PCR, and TCRdb holds only the in-frame ones, with some missing. The sample holds around 300,000 clones, 80% to 90% seen once. This CDR3 comprises 15 residues. CDR1 is SGHVS and CDR2 is FQNEAQ in the germline V gene. The V gene end was trimmed by 1 base and the J gene end by 2 bases; junction bases not matched to a gene: 2. The chain is built from TRBV7-8 and TRBJ1-3; TRBD1 agrees at 7 bases. The sequenced sample was peripheral blood. The TCR was taken from a woman between 65 and 79 years old with acute or convalescent COVID-19. Written as DNA, the CDR3 is TGTGCCAGCAGCTTAGACGGGACAGCTGGAAACACCATATATTTT. Amino acids: CASSLDGTAGNTIYF.